This entry lists 28 T cell receptor beta chains sequenced from one sample in a study of regulatory T cells in long-lasting Graves disease. For TCR beta, libraries came from iRepertoire HTBI primers and Arm-PCR of CDR3 regions. TCRdb analysed the multiplex PCR reads with MiXCR anew, one entry per CDR3 protein. The sample lists hundreds of thousands of distinct CDR3 sequences; 15% to 17% were seen once. Time point given: newly diagnosed GD, antithyroid drugs for less than 3 months. Researchers made the TCR library from RNA that was extracted from PBMCs. The source material was peripheral blood mononuclear cells (PBMCs), sampled at new diagnosis, from a patient treated with antithyroid drugs. The receptors were sampled from a female donor with Graves disease.

This clonotype came up a few times. The chain is built from TRBV20-1 and TRBJ1-3, with D unresolved. Germline values: CDR1 DFQATT, CDR2 SNEGSKA (reference sequence). The CDR3 length is 13 residues. Trimming pared 3 bases from V and 0 bases from J, leaving 6 bases between. The CDR3 coding sequence is TGCAGTGCTAGTGAACTCTCTGGAAACACCATATATTTT. Its protein product is CSASELSGNTIYF.

This clonotype has a count of ten or more. The chain joins TRBV6-2 or TRBV6-3 to TRBJ1-2; no clear D. The CDR3 sequence is 15 residues long. Germline assignment: CDR1 MNHEY and CDR2 SVGEGT. The V end was cut by 0 bases, the J end by 6 bases, with 14 bases between. The CDR3 reads CASSYSVRVKDGYTF. The DNA for the CDR3 is TGTGCCAGCAGTTACTCGGTTAGGGTAAAAGATGGCTACACCTTC.

This clonotype was seen only a few times. The rearrangement joins TRBV28 to TRBJ1-1; a possible D gene is TRBD1 (5 bases). The CDR3 is 11 residues long. Germline assignment: CDR1 MDHEN and CDR2 SYDVKM. The CDR3 nucleotides read TGTGTTGCGGCAGGGCGGACTGAAGCTTTCTTT. This encodes CVAAGRTEAFF. Drawing the rest from reference TRBV28 and TRBJ1-1, the complete variable domain is DVKVTQSSRYLVKRTGEKVFLECVQDMDHENMFWYRQDPGLGLRLIYFSYDVKMKEKGDIPEGYSVSREKKERFSLILESASTNQTSMYLCVAAGRTEAFFGQGTRLTVV.

This clonotype was counted ten times or more. This chain connects TRBV30 to TRBJ1-5; D ambiguous. V was clipped by 0 bases and J by 7 bases, with 13 bases between them. This CDR3 contains 14 residues. Germline lookup yields CDR1 GTSNPN and CDR2 SVGIG (reference sequence). The CDR3: CAWSVGRGWQPQHF. In DNA form, the CDR3 reads TGTGCCTGGAGTGTTGGGCGGGGATGGCAGCCCCAGCATTTT.

This clonotype was picked up a small number of times. The rearrangement joins TRBV20-1 to TRBJ1-2; 10 bases map to TRBD1. The CDR3 loop spans 13 amino acids. In germline, CDR1 is DFQATT, CDR2 SNEGSKA (reference sequence). Trimming at V came to 4 bases and at J to 7 bases, leaving 6 bases not matched to a gene. CDR3: CSAKRQGAGGYTF. The CDR3 DNA is TGCAGTGCTAAGAGACAGGGGGCTGGTGGCTACACCTTC.

This clonotype has ten or more counts. The chain links TRBV2 to TRBJ2-3, with D hard to call. In germline, CDR1 is SNHLY, CDR2 FYNNEI. V lost 9 bases and J lost 6, with 25 bases in between. There are 16 residues in the CDR3. DNA for the CDR3: TGTGCCAGGAGCCTCGACGAAAACCATGTAGTGGATACGCAGTATTTT. Its translation: CARSLDENHVVDTQYF.

Ten or more counts support this clonotype. The rearrangement joins TRBV7-2 to TRBJ2-5, with unresolved D. V was trimmed by 5 bases and J by 9 bases, leaving 16 bases between them. The CDR3 is made up of 13 amino acids. Per germline, CDR1 SGHTA and CDR2 FQGNSA. CDR3 sequence: CASSKTSDGPQYF. CDR3 sequence (DNA): TGTGCCAGCAGCAAGACCTCAGACGGCCCCCAGTACTTC.

This clonotype was counted at least ten times. The genes are TRBV18 and TRBJ1-5; D is ambiguous. The CDR3 is made up of 13 amino acids. V lost 2 bases to trimming and J lost 5 bases, with 7 bases between them. Germline V CDR1 and CDR2: KGHSH, LQKENI. CDR3 nucleotides: TGTGCCAGCTCACCAGGGGTCCATCAGCCCCAGCATTTT. Translation gives CASSPGVHQPQHF.

Ten or more counts support this clonotype. V is TRBV12-3 or TRBV12-4 and J is TRBJ1-2; 7 bases match TRBD1. The V gene end was trimmed by 1 base and the J gene end by 4 bases; junction bases not matched to a gene: 6. CDR3 length equals 15 residues. The chain's CDR3 is CASSLGQGPIYGYTF. CDR3 sequence (DNA): TGTGCCAGCAGTTTAGGACAGGGACCAATCTATGGCTACACCTTC.

The sample holds many counts of this clonotype. The V and J genes are TRBV3-1 and TRBJ1-5; D is uncertain. The CDR3 runs 15 residues. Trimming removed 4 bases from V and 3 bases from J, with 13 bases in between. Germline CDR1 and CDR2: LGHDT and YNNKEL (reference sequence). CDR3 DNA sequence: TGTGCCAGCAGCCTCGATGGAGCTGCCAATCAGCCCCAGCATTTT. Its translation: CASSLDGAANQPQHF.

This clonotype was observed many times. This chain joins TRBV29-1 and TRBJ2-7; 9 bases are a match to TRBD1. Germline V gene data show CDR1 as SQVTM and CDR2 as ANQGSEA. Trimming took 6 bases from V and 6 from J; bases not matched to a gene: 3. This CDR3 region has 11 residues. The CDR3 DNA reads as TGCAGCGTGACAGGGGGGGTCGAGCAGTACTTC. Translated: CSVTGGVEQYF.

This clonotype was detected ten times or more. V is TRBV7-2 and J is TRBJ2-2; D possibly corresponds to TRBD2 (6 bases). Germline lookup yields CDR1 SGHTA and CDR2 FQGNSA. The CDR3 sequence is 16 residues long. V lost 1 base, J lost 0 bases, and 9 bases lay in between. The CDR3 here is CASSLVAGSNTGELFF. In DNA, the CDR3 is TGTGCCAGCAGCTTAGTCGCGGGATCGAACACCGGGGAGCTGTTTTTT.

The rearrangement joins TRBV11-2 to TRBJ1-2; D unresolved. Trimming removed 1 base from V and 10 bases from J, with 10 bases in between. CDR1 and CDR2 (germline): SGHAT, FQNNGV. This CDR3 comprises 12 residues. Here the CDR3 DNA reads TGTGCCAGCAGCTTAGGTTCGCAGGACTACACCTTC. It encodes CASSLGSQDYTF.

The sample holds one count of this clonotype. A read error may be the cause here, since a much bigger clone is one base away. This chain links TRBV11-2 with TRBJ2-1; 14 bases align to TRBD2. The V gene end was trimmed by 5 bases and the J gene end by 12 bases; junction bases not matched to a gene: 12. Germline CDR1 is SGHAT and CDR2 is FQNNGV. This CDR3 contains 16 residues. In DNA form, the CDR3 reads TGTGCCAGCAGCACCCCCGGGACTAGCGGGGGTTATGTGCAGTTCTTC. Its protein is CASSTPGTSGGYVQFF.

This clonotype was seen many times. In DNA form, the CDR3 reads TGTGCCAGCAGTTTAGTACAGGGTTCCTACAATGAGCAGTTCTTC. Amino acid sequence: CASSLVQGSYNEQFF. J is TRBJ2-1 and V is TRBV12-3 or TRBV12-4, with D possibly TRBD1 on 6 matching bases. Trimming left V 1 base short and J 1 base short, with 8 bases between. The CDR3 runs 15 residues.

This clonotype has ten or more counts. The DNA of the CDR3 is TGTGCCAGCAGCTTGCGGGGACTAGCGGGAGGAGCGTCCTACGAGCAGTACTTC. Translating gives CASSLRGLAGGASYEQYF. V and J are TRBV5-5 and TRBJ2-7, with TRBD2 matching over 15 bases. The CDR3 extends over 18 amino acids. CDR1 and CDR2 from the germline V gene are SGHKS and YYEKEE (reference sequence). V lost 1 base to trimming and J lost 1 base; unmatched junction nucleotides: 6.

This clonotype was seen many times. The gene calls are TRBV2 and TRBJ1-2; 7 nucleotides match TRBD1. CDR1 and CDR2 from the germline V gene are SNHLY and FYNNEI. Trimming took 5 bases from V and 2 from J; bases not matched to a gene: 8. The length of the CDR3 is 15 residues. The CDR3 loop is CASSREQGKNYGYTF. The CDR3 region has the DNA TGTGCCAGCAGTCGGGAACAGGGGAAAAACTATGGCTACACCTTC.

The chain recombines TRBV4-1 with TRBJ2-6, with D tentatively TRBD1 or TRBD2 (5 bases each). CDR1 and CDR2 from the germline V gene are MGHRA and YSYEKL. The V end was cut by 0 bases, the J end by 4 bases, with 22 bases between. This CDR3 has 20 residues. DNA for the CDR3: TGCGCCAGCAGCCAAGACCCGGGACGGATTCACAAGTGGGGGGCCAACGTCCTGACTTTC. It codes for CASSQDPGRIHKWGANVLTF.

At least ten counts were recorded for this clonotype. J is TRBJ2-4 and V is TRBV29-1; tentatively, D is TRBD1 (6 bases). The CDR3 is 13 amino acids. The germline V gene encodes CDR1 SQVTM and CDR2 ANQGSEA. Trimming took 4 bases from V and 8 from J, leaving 15 bases between them. In DNA form, the CDR3 reads TGCAGCGTTGGGGGCACAGGGACACACATTCAGTACTTC. Translation: CSVGGTGTHIQYF.

Points on this clonotype: A far larger clone is only one base removed, so a read error is likely. CDR3 sequence reads: CACSAGDVGLGELFF. DNA for the CDR3: TGTGCCTGCAGCGCAGGGGACGTGGGTCTCGGGGAGCTGTTTTTT. The chain has TRBV2 and TRBJ2-2; D perhaps matches TRBD1 (6 bases). Per germline, CDR1 SNHLY and CDR2 FYNNEI. The CDR3 sequence is 15 residues long.

This clonotype was picked up many times. CDR3: CASSQSHNQPQHF. The CDR3 nucleotides are TGTGCCAGCAGCCAAAGTCACAATCAGCCCCAGCATTTT. The chain couples TRBV3-1 to TRBJ1-5, with D unresolved. The CDR3 contains 13 residues. Trimming removed 2 bases at V and 3 bases at J, with 5 bases between. Germline-derived CDR1 and CDR2 are LGHDT and YNNKEL (reference sequence). Supplemented by reference TRBV3-1 and TRBJ1-5, the full variable domain reads DTAVSQTPKYLVTQMGNDKSIKCEQNLGHDTMYWYKQDSKKFLKIMFSYNNKELIINETVPNRFSPKSPDKAHLNLHINSLELGDSAVYFCASSQSHNQPQHFGDGTRLSIL.

In regard to this clonotype: With a much larger clone just one base away, this may be a read error. The rearrangement uses TRBV6-1 and TRBJ1-3; D unresolved. In germline, CDR1 is MNHNS, CDR2 SASEGT. CDR3 length equals 14 residues. The CDR3 nucleotides read TGTGCCAACAGTGAATGGGGTGGTGGAAACACCATATATTTT. Translation gives CANSEWGGGNTIYF.

This clonotype has at least ten counts. The CDR3 loop reads CASSQDRGFGNTIYF. As DNA, the CDR3 is TGTGCCAGCAGCCAAGACAGGGGATTTGGAAACACCATATATTTT. J is TRBJ1-3 and V is TRBV3-1; TRBD1 might be the D (6 bases). This CDR3 is built from 15 residues. V shed 0 bases and J shed 3 bases, with 9 bases lying between them. CDR1 is LGHDT, CDR2 YNNKEL, per germline (reference sequence).

For this clonotype: This may stem from a read error, because a much larger clone lies one nucleotide away. The chain employs TRBV12-3 or TRBV12-4 and TRBJ2-1, with TRBD1 matching 11 bases. The CDR3 consists of 14 residues. Trimming removed 8 bases from V and 13 bases from J; junction bases left unmatched: 13. The CDR3 nucleotides read TGTGCCAGCGCTCGGACAGGGGGCTTAGAGACCCAGTTCTTC. It translates to CASARTGGLETQFF.

With respect to this clonotype: One base away lies a much larger clone, so this may be a sequencing read error. The rearrangement links TRBV7-2 to TRBJ2-1; D gene uncertain. The germline V gene has CDR1 SGHTA and CDR2 FQGNSA. V lost 1 base to trimming and J lost 12 bases, with 13 bases between them. This CDR3 has 13 residues. CDR3 DNA sequence: TGTACCAGCAGCTTAGTCCTCGAGTCGTGGCAGTTCTTC. Translated: CTSSLVLESWQFF.

This clonotype appeared a few times. The V call is TRBV30, the J call TRBJ2-7; D ambiguous. The germline CDR1 and CDR2 sequences are GTSNPN and SVGIG (reference sequence). This CDR3 contains 12 residues. V lost 8 bases and J 2 bases, leaving 13 bases between the germline ends. The CDR3 nucleotides read TGTGCCCGCATCTGGGATACCTACGAGCAGTACTTC. Translated: CARIWDTYEQYF.

This clonotype was seen many times. The junction shows a germline mismatch at one end, possibly a read error. V is TRBV5-1 and J is TRBJ1-2; 12 nucleotides match TRBD1. The CDR3 extends over 16 amino acids. Germline CDR1 is SGHRS and CDR2 is YFSETQ. CDR3 bases: TGTGCCAGCAGCTTGGTCCCGGGACAGGGGGCCGGGGGCTACACCTTC. Amino acid sequence: CASSLVPGQGAGGYTF.

The chain combines TRBV2 with TRBJ1-3; TRBD1 matches at 8 bases. Germline V lookup: CDR1 SNHLY, CDR2 FYNNEI. J lost 8 bases, V lost 6 bases, and 0 bases had no gene match. The CDR3 runs 11 residues. The CDR3 sequence: CASRQGDTIYF. The CDR3 DNA sequence: TGTGCCAGCAGACAGGGGGACACCATATATTTT.